The present entry profiles one T cell receptor beta chain with its context. The antigen remains undetermined. Combining a sample-barcoded 5' primer with a J-beta primer mix, a second PCR ran for 7 to 11 cycles. TCRdb redid the calling of the 5' RACE reads with MiXCR, one entry per CDR3 protein. The sample includes some 1,500,000 distinct CDR3 sequences, about 42% of them seen just once. This sample is drawn from a study of blood T cells in healthy people across ages. Findings of the study overall: Naive CD4+ cell counts and diversity both ran higher in long-lived than in aged donors.

CDR3 length: 15 amino acids. Germline assignment: CDR1 MDHEN and CDR2 SYDVKM. The V gene end was trimmed by 6 bases and the J gene end by 5 bases; junction bases not matched to a gene: 9. The specimen sequenced was blood. This receptor was taken from a woman aged 18-35 years in good health. The chain carries TRBV28 and TRBJ1-5; TRBD1 matches 8 bases. The CDR3 DNA sequence: TGTGCCAGCAGGCCCCAGGGGGCACGGGATCAGCCCCAGCATTTT. It codes for CASRPQGARDQPQHF.